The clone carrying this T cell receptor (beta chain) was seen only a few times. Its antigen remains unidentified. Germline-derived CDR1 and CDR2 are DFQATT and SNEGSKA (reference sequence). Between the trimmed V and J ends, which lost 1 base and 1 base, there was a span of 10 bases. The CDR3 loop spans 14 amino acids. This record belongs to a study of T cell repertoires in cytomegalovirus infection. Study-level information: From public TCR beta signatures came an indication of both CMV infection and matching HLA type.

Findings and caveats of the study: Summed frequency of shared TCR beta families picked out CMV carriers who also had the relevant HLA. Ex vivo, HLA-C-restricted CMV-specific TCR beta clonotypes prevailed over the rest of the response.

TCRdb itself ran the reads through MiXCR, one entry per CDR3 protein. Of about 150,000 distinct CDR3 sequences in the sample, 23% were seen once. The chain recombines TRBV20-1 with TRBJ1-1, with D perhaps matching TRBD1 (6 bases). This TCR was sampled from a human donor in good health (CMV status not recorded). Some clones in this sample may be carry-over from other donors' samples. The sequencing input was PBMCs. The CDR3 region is CSARVGGENTEAFF. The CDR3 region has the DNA TGCAGTGCTAGAGTCGGGGGCGAGAACACTGAAGCTTTCTTT.